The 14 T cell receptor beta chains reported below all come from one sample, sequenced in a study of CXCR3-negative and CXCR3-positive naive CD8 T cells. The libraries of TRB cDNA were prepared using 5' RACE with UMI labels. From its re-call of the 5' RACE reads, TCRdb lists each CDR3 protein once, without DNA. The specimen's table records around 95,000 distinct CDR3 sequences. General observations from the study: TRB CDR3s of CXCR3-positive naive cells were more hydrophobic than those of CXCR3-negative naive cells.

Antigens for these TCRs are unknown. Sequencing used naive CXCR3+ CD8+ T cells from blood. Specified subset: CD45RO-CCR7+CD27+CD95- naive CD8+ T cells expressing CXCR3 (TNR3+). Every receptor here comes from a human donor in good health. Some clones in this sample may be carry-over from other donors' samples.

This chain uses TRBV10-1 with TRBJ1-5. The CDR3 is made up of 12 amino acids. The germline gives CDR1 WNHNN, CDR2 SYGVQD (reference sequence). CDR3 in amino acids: CASSEPGLPQHF.

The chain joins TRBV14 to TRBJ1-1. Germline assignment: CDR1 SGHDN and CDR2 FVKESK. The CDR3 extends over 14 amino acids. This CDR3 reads CASSQDSMNTEAFF. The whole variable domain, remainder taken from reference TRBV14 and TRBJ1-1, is EAGVTQFPSHSVIEKGQTVTLRCDPISGHDNLYWYRRVMGKEIKFLLHFVKESKQDESGMPNNRFLAERTGGTYSTLKVQPAELEDSGVYFCASSQDSMNTEAFFGQGTRLTVV.

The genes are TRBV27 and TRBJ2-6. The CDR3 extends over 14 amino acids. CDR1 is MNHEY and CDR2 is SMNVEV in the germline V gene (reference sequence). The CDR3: CASSPYTGANALTF.

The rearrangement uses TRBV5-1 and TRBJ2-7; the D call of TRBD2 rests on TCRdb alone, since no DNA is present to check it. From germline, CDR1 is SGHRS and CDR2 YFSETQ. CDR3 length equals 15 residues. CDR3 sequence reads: CASSLGLGRADEQYF.

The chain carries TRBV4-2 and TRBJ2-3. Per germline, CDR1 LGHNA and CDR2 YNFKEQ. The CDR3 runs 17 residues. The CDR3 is CASSQDSLSQGTDTQYF.

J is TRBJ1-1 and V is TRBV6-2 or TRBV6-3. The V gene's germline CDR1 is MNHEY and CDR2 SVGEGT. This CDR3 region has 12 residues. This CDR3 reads CASSHSYTEAFF.

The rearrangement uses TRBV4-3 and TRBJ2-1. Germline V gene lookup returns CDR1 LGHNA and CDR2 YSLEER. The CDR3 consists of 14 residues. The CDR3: CASSQGGIYNEQFF.

The CDR3 loop is CSARKPGTGERYNEQFF. This chain links TRBV20-1 with TRBJ2-1; there is no DNA to check the TCRdb D call of TRBD1. CDR1 is DFQATT, CDR2 SNEGSKA, per germline (reference sequence). The CDR3 covers 17 residues.

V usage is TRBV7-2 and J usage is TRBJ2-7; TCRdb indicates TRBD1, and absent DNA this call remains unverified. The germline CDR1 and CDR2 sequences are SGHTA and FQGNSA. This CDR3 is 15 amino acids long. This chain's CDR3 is CASSSPAYLRPEQYF.

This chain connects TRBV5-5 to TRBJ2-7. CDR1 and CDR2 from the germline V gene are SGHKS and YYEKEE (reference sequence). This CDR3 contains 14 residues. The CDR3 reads CASSWDRGAYEQYF.

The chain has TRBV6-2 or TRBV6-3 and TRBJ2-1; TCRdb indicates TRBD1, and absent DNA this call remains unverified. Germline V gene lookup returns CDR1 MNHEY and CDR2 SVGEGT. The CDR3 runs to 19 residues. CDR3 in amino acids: CASSRHGPSGGLSYNEQFF.

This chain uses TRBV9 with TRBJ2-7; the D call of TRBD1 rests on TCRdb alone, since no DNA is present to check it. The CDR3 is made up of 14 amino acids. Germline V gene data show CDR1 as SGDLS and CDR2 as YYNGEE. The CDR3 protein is CASTVGHGSYEQYF.

CDR3 amino acids: CASSMTSGVGGELFF. The chain links TRBV7-2 to TRBJ2-2; TCRdb's D gene call, TRBD2, goes unchecked for lack of DNA. The germline CDR1 and CDR2 sequences are SGHTA and FQGNSA. The CDR3 totals 15 residues.

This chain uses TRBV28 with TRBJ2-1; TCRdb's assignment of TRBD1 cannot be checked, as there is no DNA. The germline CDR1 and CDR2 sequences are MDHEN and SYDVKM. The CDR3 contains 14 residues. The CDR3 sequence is CASSGQGMYNEQFF.